This T cell receptor (beta chain) emerged from a study of OX40 agonist ivuxolimab in advanced cancers. Background on the study: Patients received intravenous ivuxolimab every 2 weeks at 0.01 to 10 mg/kg. Study-level findings and limits: Determination of antigen specificity was not performed for the expanded peripheral T cells. With doses of 0.1 to 3.0 mg/kg, CD4+ and CD8+ blood T cells had undergone clonal expansion by week 6.

In germline, CDR1 is SQVTM, CDR2 ANQGSEA. The CDR3 is 13 residues long. V was clipped by 7 bases and J by 0 bases; unmatched bases: 5. Notes on this clone: Its target is not known.

TCRdb's table, derived via immunoSEQ multiplex PCR, lists solely in-frame clones and lacks some. The data contain more than 70,000 clones, approximately 78% of them singletons. Sequencing was performed on CD4+ or CD8+ T cells sorted from blood, taken in a trial of the OX40 agonist ivuxolimab. The sequence came from an adult with an advanced solid tumor such as melanoma, head and neck, liver or kidney cancer. The chain employs TRBV29-1 and TRBJ1-1; 7 bases fit TRBD1. The CDR3 protein is CSGTGFMNTEAFF. CDR3 in DNA: TGCAGCGGGACAGGATTTATGAACACTGAAGCTTTCTTT.